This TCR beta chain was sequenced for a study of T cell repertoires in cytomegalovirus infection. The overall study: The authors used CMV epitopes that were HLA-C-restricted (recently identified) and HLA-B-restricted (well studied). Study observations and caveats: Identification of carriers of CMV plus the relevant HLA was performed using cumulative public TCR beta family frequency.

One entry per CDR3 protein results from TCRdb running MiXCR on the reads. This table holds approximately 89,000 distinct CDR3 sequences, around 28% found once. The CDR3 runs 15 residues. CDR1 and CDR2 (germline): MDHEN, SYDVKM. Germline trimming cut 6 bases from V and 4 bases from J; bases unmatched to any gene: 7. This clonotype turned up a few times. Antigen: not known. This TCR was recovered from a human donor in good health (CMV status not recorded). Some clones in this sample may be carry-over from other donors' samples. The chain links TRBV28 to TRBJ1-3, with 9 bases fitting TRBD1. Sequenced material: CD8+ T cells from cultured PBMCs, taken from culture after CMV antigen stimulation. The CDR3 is CASSFRDRDGNTIYF. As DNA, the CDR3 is TGTGCCAGCAGCTTCCGGGACAGGGACGGAAACACCATATATTTT.